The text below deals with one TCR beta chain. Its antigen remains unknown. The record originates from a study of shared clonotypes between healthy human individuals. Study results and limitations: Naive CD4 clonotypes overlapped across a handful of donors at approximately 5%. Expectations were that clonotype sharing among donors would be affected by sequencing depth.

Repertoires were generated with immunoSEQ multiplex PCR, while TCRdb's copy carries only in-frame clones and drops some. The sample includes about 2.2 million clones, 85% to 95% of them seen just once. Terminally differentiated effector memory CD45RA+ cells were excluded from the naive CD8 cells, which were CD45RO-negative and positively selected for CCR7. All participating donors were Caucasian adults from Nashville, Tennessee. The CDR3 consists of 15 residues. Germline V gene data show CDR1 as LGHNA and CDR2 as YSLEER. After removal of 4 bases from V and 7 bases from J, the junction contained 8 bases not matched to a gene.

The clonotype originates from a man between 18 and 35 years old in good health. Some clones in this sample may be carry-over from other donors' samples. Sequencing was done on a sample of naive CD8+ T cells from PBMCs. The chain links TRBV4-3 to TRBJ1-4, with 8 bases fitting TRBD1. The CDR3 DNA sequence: TGCGCCAGCAGCCCCGGACAGGGAGAGGGTGAAAAACTGTTTTTT. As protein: CASSPGQGEGEKLFF.